These T cell receptor beta chains were read from a single sample in a study of blood T cell repertoires in COVID-19. TCRdb keeps only in-frame clones here, not all; method: immunoSEQ multiplex PCR. Of about 260,000 clones listed, more than 80% are singletons. Sequencing input: PBMCs or T cells enriched from blood (not recorded which). Receptors originate from a man over 45 who had been exposed to COVID-19. CDR3s include the opening cysteine and the closing phenylalanine or tryptophan. Fields, in order: CDR3 DNA, CDR3 protein, V gene, J gene, clone size, D gene. The D gene is left open where the match is weak. Where a row states a size, it is once, few, many or the class of an expanded clone; other rows omit it.

DNA: TGTGCCTGGAGTTCCCCAGGGGGGTCACCCCTCCACTTT; CDR3: CAWSSPGGSPLHF; V: TRBV30; J: TRBJ1-6; size: -; D: TRBD1
DNA: TGTGCCAGCAGCGAAGGGGAAGTAGCCACCGGGGAGCTGTTTTTT; CDR3: CASSEGEVATGELFF; V: TRBV7-6; J: TRBJ2-2; size: -; D: -
DNA: TGCGCCAGCAGCCCGGGACAGGGCAGGGACTATGGCTACACCTTC; CDR3: CASSPGQGRDYGYTF; V: TRBV5-1; J: TRBJ1-2; size: -; D: TRBD1
DNA: TGTGCCAGCAGCTTAGCCGGGGCCGGGGAGCTGTTTTTT; CDR3: CASSLAGAGELFF; V: TRBV13; J: TRBJ2-2; size: -; D: -
DNA: TGTGCCAGCAGCGGGATGACACAGGGGAACACTGAAGCTTTCTTT; CDR3: CASSGMTQGNTEAFF; V: TRBV9; J: TRBJ1-1; size: -; D: -
DNA: TGTGCCAGCGGCGGACTAGCGGAAGAGACCCAGTACTTC; CDR3: CASGGLAEETQYF; V: TRBV3-1/TRBV3-2; J: TRBJ2-5; size: -; D: TRBD2
DNA: TGTGCCAGCTCACCCAGGGTTTATGGTGGCTACACCTTC; CDR3: CASSPRVYGGYTF; V: TRBV18; J: TRBJ1-2; size: -; D: -
DNA: TGTGCCAGCAGCCCCAGCACTCGCGGGGAGACCCAGTACTTC; CDR3: CASSPSTRGETQYF; V: TRBV7-8; J: TRBJ2-5; size: -; D: -
DNA: TGTGCCAGCAGCTTATCCGGGACACACTCCTACGAGCAGTACTTC; CDR3: CASSLSGTHSYEQYF; V: TRBV5-4; J: TRBJ2-7; size: -; D: -
DNA: TGTGCCAGTACCGACTGGGGGGGAGCCGAAACTGAAGCTTTCTTT; CDR3: CASTDWGGAETEAFF; V: TRBV19; J: TRBJ1-1; size: -; D: -
DNA: TGTGCCAGCTGCCGACAGGGGACGGACACCGGGGAGCTGTTTTTT; CDR3: CASCRQGTDTGELFF; V: TRBV2; J: TRBJ2-2; size: -; D: TRBD1
DNA: TGTGCCAGCAGTTACTCCGGTGCCCAGAGGGAGACCCAGTACTTC; CDR3: CASSYSGAQRETQYF; V: TRBV6-5; J: TRBJ2-5; size: -; D: -
DNA: TGTGCCAGCAGCCAACCCAGGGGCACTGAAGCTTTCTTT; CDR3: CASSQPRGTEAFF; V: TRBV3-1/TRBV3-2; J: TRBJ1-1; size: -; D: -
DNA: TGTGCCAGCAGACTAGGGGTGCACAGGGGGCAAGATTCGGCCAAAAACATTCAGTACTTC; CDR3: CASRLGVHRGQDSAKNIQYF; V: TRBV7-8; J: TRBJ2-4; size: -; D: TRBD1
DNA: TGCGCCACTTCCAATAGCAGGACAGGGAATTACACTGAAGCTTTCTTT; CDR3: CATSNSRTGNYTEAFF; V: TRBV23-1; J: TRBJ1-1; size: -; D: TRBD1
DNA: TGTGCCAGCAGTGTACTGGGGGCGAACACTGAAGCTTTCTTT; CDR3: CASSVLGANTEAFF; V: TRBV27; J: TRBJ1-1; size: -; D: -
DNA: TGTGCCAGCAGCGAGGACAGGTTCGTAACAGAGACCCAGTACTTC; CDR3: CASSEDRFVTETQYF; V: TRBV9; J: TRBJ2-5; size: -; D: TRBD1
DNA: TGTGCCAGCAGCTTACAGGGGGTAGGTGAGCAGTTCTTC; CDR3: CASSLQGVGEQFF; V: TRBV3-1/TRBV3-2; J: TRBJ2-1; size: -; D: TRBD1
DNA: TGTGCCAGCAGAATCAGGGATTTTGTCTACGAGCAGTACTTC; CDR3: CASRIRDFVYEQYF; V: TRBV28; J: TRBJ2-7; size: once; D: -
DNA: TGTGCCAGCTCACCTGGACAGGGTTCAATTTACGAGCAGTACTTC; CDR3: CASSPGQGSIYEQYF; V: TRBV18; J: TRBJ2-7; size: -; D: TRBD1
DNA: TGTGCCACCAGTGATTGGGACAGGGGGAACTATGGCTACACCTTC; CDR3: CATSDWDRGNYGYTF; V: TRBV24-1; J: TRBJ1-2; size: -; D: TRBD1
DNA: TGTGCCAGCAGCACCCAGGGGGTCTATGGCTACACCTTC; CDR3: CASSTQGVYGYTF; V: TRBV7-9; J: TRBJ1-2; size: -; D: TRBD1
DNA: TGCGCCAGCAGCTTAGGACAGGGGCAGGGCACTGAAGCTTTCTTT; CDR3: CASSLGQGQGTEAFF; V: TRBV5-1; J: TRBJ1-1; size: -; D: TRBD1
DNA: TGCGCCAGCAGCTTTTATGGCCTCTCCTACGAGCAGTACTTC; CDR3: CASSFYGLSYEQYF; V: TRBV5-1; J: TRBJ2-7; size: -; D: -
DNA: TGTGCCAGCAGCTTGACTAGCGGGGGTCAAGAGACCCAGTACTTC; CDR3: CASSLTSGGQETQYF; V: TRBV7-2; J: TRBJ2-5; size: -; D: TRBD2
DNA: TGTGCCAGCAGTGTAGTATCGGGTAGCACAGATACGCAGTATTTT; CDR3: CASSVVSGSTDTQYF; V: TRBV6-4; J: TRBJ2-3; size: -; D: -
DNA: TGTGCCAGCAGTTTATGGTCAGGGCAAGAGACCCAGTACTTC; CDR3: CASSLWSGQETQYF; V: TRBV27; J: TRBJ2-5; size: -; D: -
DNA: TGTGCCAGCAGTTCGATGGGACAGGGGCTCCCCTACGAGCAGTACTTC; CDR3: CASSSMGQGLPYEQYF; V: TRBV28; J: TRBJ2-7; size: -; D: TRBD1
DNA: TGCGCCAGCAGCGCGGACAGGGAACCCTACGAGCAGTACTTC; CDR3: CASSADREPYEQYF; V: TRBV5-1; J: TRBJ2-7; size: -; D: TRBD1
DNA: TGTGCCAGCAGGCGGACAGGGTCCTACGAGCAGTACTTC; CDR3: CASRRTGSYEQYF; V: TRBV6-5; J: TRBJ2-7; size: -; D: TRBD1
DNA: TGTGCCAGCAGCCAAGGCCAGGGAGGCTACACCTTC; CDR3: CASSQGQGGYTF; V: TRBV4-2; J: TRBJ1-2; size: -; D: -
DNA: TGCAGCGGTAGACAGGGCCGAAACACTGAAGCTTTCTTT; CDR3: CSGRQGRNTEAFF; V: TRBV29-1; J: TRBJ1-1; size: once; D: TRBD1
DNA: TGTGCCAGCAGGATGACTAGCGGGTCGGGTTCCTACAATGAGCAGTTCTTC; CDR3: CASRMTSGSGSYNEQFF; V: TRBV28; J: TRBJ2-1; size: -; D: TRBD2
DNA: TGTGCCAGCAGCCCCCGAGAGGTCCTGAACACTGAAGCTTTCTTT; CDR3: CASSPREVLNTEAFF; V: TRBV5-6; J: TRBJ1-1; size: -; D: -
DNA: TGCGCCAGCTCCCCCATAATCGGGACCGGGGAGCTGTTTTTT; CDR3: CASSPIIGTGELFF; V: TRBV10-1; J: TRBJ2-2; size: few; D: -
DNA: TGCAGCGTTGAGTCTCAGGACCTCCGGGGGTATGGCTACACCTTC; CDR3: CSVESQDLRGYGYTF; V: TRBV29-1; J: TRBJ1-2; size: -; D: -